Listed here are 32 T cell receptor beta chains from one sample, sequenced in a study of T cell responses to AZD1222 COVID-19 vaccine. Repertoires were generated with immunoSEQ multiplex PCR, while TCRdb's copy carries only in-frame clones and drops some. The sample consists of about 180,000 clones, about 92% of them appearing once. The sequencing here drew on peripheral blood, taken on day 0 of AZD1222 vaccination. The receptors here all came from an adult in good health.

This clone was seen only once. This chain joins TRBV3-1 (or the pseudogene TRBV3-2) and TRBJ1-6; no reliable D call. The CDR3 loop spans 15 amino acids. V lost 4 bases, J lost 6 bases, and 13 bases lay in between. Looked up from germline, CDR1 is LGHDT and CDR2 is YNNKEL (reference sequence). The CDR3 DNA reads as TGTGCCAGCAGCCCCTCGAGCGACCCTAATTCACCCCTCCACTTT. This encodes CASSPSSDPNSPLHF.

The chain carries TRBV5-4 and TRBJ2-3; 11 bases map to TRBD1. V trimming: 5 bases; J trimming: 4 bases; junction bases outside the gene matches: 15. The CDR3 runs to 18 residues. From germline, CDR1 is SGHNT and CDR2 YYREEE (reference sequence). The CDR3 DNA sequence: TGTGCCAGCAGACTGAGTTTTACCCGGGACAGGGGGGCAGATACGCAGTATTTT. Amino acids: CASRLSFTRDRGADTQYF.

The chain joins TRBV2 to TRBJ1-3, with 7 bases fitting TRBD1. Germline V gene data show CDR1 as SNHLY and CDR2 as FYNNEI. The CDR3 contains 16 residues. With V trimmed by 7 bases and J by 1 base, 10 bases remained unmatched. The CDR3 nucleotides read TGTGCCAGCAAGGGCCAGTCAGGGGGTTCTGGAAACACCATATATTTT. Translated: CASKGQSGGSGNTIYF.

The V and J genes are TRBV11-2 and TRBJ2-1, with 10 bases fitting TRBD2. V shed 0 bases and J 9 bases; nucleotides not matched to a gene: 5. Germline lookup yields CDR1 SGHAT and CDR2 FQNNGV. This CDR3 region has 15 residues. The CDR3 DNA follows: TGTGCCAGCAGCTTAGAAACTAGCGGGATGGGTGAGCAGTTCTTC. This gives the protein CASSLETSGMGEQFF.

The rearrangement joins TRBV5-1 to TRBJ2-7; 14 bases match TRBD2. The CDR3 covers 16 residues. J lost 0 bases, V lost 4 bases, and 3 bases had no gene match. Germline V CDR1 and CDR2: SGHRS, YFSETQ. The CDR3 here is CASSPGTSGSSYEQYF. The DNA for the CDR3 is TGCGCCAGCAGCCCCGGGACTAGCGGGAGCTCCTACGAGCAGTACTTC.

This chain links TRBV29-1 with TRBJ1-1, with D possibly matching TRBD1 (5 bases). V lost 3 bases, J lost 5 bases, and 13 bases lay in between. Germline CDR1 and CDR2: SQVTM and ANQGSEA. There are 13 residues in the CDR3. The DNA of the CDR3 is TGCAGCGTTGAGGGCTACAGGAGTACTGAAGCTTTCTTT. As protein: CSVEGYRSTEAFF.

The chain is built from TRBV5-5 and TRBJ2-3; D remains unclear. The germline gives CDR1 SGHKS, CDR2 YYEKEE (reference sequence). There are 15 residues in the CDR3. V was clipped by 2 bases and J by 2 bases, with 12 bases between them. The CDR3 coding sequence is TGTGCCAGCAGCTTCTTCCGGCGAGACACAGATACGCAGTATTTT. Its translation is CASSFFRRDTDTQYF.

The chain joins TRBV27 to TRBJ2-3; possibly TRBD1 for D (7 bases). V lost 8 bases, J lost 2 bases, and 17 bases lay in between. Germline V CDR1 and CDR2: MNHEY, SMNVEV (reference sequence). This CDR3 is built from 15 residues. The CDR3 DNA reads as TGTGCCAGCGGCCAGGGGGGCCCTTACACAGATACGCAGTATTTT. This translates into CASGQGGPYTDTQYF.

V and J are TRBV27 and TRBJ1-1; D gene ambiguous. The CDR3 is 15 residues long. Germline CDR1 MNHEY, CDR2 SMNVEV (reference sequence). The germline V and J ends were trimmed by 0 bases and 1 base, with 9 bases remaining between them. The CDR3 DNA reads TGTGCCAGCAGTTTATCGAACCACCAGAACACTGAAGCTTTCTTT. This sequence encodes CASSLSNHQNTEAFF.

The CDR3 coding sequence is TGTGCCAGCAGCTCGGGTTCGGGACAGGGTAACTCTGGGGCCAACGTCCTGACTTTC. Protein product: CASSSGSGQGNSGANVLTF. The V gene is TRBV7-7, the J gene TRBJ2-6, with 9 bases fitting TRBD1. Germline V gene data show CDR1 as SSHAT and CDR2 as FNYEAQ (reference sequence). This CDR3 is built from 19 residues. V lost 4 bases to trimming and J lost 0 bases; unmatched junction nucleotides: 10.

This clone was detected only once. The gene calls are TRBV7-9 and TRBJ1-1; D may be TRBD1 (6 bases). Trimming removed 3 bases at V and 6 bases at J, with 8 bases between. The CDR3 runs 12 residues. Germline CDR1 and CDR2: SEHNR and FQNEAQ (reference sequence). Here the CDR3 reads CASSLQGSEAFF. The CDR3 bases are TGTGCCAGCAGCTTGCAGGGGTCTGAAGCTTTCTTT.

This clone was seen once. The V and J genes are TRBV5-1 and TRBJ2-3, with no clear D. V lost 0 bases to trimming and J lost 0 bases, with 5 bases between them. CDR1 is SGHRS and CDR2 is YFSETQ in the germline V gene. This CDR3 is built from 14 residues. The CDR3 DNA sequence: TGCGCCAGCAGCTTGGGGCAAAGCACAGATACGCAGTATTTT. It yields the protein CASSLGQSTDTQYF.

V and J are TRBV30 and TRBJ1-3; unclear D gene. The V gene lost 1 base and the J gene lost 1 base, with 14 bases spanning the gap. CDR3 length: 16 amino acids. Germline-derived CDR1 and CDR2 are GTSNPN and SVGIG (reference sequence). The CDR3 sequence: CAWSGQTRTSGNTIYF. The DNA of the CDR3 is TGTGCCTGGAGTGGGCAGACCCGGACGTCTGGAAACACCATATATTTT.

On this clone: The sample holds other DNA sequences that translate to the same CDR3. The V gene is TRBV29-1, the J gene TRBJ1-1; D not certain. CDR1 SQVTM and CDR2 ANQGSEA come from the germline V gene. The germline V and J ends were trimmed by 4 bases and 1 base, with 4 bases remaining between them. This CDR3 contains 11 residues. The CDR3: CSVGRNTEAFF. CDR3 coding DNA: TGCAGCGTTGGTCGGAACACTGAAGCTTTCTTT.

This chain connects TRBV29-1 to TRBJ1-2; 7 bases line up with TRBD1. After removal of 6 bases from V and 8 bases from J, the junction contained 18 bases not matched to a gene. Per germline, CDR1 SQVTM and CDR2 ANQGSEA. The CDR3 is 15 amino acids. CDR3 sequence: CSVSRGTAGQYGYTF. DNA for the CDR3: TGCAGCGTATCGAGGGGGACAGCCGGGCAGTACGGCTACACCTTC. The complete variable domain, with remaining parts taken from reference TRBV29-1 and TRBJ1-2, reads SAVISQKPSRDICQRGTSLTIQCQVDSQVTMMFWYRQQPGQSLTLIATANQGSEATYESGFVIDKFPISRPNLTFSTLTVSNMSPEDSSIYLCSVSRGTAGQYGYTFGSGTRLTVV.

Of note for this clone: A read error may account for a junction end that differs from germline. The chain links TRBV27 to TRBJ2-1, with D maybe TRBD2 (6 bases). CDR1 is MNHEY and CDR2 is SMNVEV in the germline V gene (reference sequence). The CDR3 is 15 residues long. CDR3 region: CASSSWDSSDNEQFF. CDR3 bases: TGTGCCAGCAGTTCGTGGGACTCCTCCGACAATGAGCAGTTCTTC.

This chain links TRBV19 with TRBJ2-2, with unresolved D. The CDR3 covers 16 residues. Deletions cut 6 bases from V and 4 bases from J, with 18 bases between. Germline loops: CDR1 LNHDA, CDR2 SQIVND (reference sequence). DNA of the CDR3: TGTGCCAGTAGGCCTGATGAGCGCTCCCTCACCGGGGAGCTGTTTTTT. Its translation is CASRPDERSLTGELFF.

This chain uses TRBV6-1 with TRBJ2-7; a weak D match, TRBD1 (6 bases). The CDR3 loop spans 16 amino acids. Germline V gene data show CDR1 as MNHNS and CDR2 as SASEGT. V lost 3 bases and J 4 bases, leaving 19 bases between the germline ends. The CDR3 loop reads CASSDRGSLGGYEQYF. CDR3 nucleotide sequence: TGTGCCAGCAGTGATAGGGGGTCATTAGGGGGTTACGAGCAGTACTTC.

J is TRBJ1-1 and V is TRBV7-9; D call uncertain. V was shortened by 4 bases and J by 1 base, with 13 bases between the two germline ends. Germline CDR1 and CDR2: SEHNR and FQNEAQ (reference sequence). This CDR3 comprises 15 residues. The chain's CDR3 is CASSSTHKRNTEAFF. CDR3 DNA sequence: TGTGCCAGCAGCTCGACTCATAAGAGGAACACTGAAGCTTTCTTT.

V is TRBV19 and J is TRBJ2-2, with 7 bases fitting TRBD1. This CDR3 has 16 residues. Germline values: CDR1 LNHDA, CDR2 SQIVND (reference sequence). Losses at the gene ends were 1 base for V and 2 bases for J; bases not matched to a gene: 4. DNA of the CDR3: TGTGCCAGTAGTATAGTTGGGACAGTAAACACCGGGGAGCTGTTTTTT. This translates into CASSIVGTVNTGELFF.

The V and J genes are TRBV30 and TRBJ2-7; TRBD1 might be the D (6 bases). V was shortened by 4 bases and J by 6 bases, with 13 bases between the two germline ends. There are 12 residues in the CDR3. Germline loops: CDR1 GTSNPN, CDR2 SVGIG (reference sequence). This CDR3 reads CAWKGGTLEQYF. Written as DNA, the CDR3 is TGTGCCTGGAAAGGGGGAACTCTCGAGCAGTACTTC.

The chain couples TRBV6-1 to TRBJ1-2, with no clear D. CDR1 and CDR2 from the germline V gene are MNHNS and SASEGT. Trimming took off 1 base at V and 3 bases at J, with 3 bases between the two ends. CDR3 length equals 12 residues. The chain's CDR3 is CASSEEYYGYTF. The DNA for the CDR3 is TGTGCCAGCAGTGAAGAGTACTATGGCTACACCTTC.

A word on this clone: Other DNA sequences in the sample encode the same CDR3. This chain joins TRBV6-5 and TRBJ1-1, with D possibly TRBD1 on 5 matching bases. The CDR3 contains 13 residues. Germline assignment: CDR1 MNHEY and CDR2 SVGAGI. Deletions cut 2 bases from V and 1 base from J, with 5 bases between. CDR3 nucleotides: TGTGCCAGCAGTTACGGACAGAACACTGAAGCTTTCTTT. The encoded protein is CASSYGQNTEAFF.

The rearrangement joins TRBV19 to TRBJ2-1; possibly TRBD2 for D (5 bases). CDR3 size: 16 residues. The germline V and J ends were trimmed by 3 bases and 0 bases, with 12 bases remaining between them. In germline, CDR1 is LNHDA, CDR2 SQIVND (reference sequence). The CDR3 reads CASSMPLGISYNEQFF. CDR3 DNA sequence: TGTGCCAGTAGTATGCCACTAGGTATCTCCTACAATGAGCAGTTCTTC.

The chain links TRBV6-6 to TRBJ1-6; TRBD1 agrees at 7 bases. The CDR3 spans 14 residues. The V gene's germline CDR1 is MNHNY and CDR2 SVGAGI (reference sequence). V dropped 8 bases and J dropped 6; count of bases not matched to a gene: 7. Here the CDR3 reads CASGYRGSNSPLHF. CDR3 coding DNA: TGTGCCAGCGGGTACAGGGGAAGTAATTCACCCCTCCACTTT.

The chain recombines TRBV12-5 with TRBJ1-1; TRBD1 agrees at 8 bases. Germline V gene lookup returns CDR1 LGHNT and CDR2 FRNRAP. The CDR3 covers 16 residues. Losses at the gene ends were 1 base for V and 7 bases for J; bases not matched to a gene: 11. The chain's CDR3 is CASGLDLGQGAFEAFF. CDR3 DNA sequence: TGTGCTAGTGGTTTGGACCTTGGACAGGGAGCGTTTGAAGCTTTCTTT.

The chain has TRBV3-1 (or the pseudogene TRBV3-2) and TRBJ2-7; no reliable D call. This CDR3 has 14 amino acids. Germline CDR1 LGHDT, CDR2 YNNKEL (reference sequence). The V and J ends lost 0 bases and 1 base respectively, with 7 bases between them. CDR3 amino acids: CASSQDKLSYEQYF. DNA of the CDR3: TGTGCCAGCAGCCAAGATAAACTGTCCTACGAGCAGTACTTC.

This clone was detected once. CDR3 in amino acids: CATSDRYSNQPQHF. The CDR3 DNA reads as TGTGCCACCAGTGACCGCTATAGCAATCAGCCCCAGCATTTT. The chain uses TRBV24-1 and TRBJ1-5; D uncertain. The CDR3 consists of 14 residues. The V gene's germline CDR1 is KGHDR and CDR2 SFDVKD. Trimming shortened V by 4 bases and J by 0 bases, and 6 bases separated the two germline ends.

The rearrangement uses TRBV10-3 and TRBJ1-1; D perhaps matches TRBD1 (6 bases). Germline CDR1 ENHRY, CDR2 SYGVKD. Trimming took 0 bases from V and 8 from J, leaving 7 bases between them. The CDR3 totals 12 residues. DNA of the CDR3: TGTGCCATCAGTGAGTCGGGGGGCGAAGCTTTCTTT. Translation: CAISESGGEAFF.

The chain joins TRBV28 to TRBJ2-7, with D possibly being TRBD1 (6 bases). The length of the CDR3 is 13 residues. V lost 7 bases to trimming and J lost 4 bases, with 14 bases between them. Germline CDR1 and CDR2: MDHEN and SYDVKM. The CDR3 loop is CASNSGTPYEQYF. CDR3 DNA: TGTGCCAGCAATTCCGGGACACCATACGAGCAGTACTTC.

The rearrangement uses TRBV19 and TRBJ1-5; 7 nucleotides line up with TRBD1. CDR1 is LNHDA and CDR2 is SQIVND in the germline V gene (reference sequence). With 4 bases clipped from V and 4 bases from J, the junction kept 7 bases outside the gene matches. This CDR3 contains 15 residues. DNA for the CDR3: TGTGCCAGTAGTACACAGGGGAAGGGGAATCAGCCCCAGCATTTT. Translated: CASSTQGKGNQPQHF.

The chain's CDR3 is CASSPMGDTQYF. The DNA of the CDR3 is TGTGCCAGCAGTCCAATGGGAGATACGCAGTATTTT. The chain joins TRBV12-3 or TRBV12-4 to TRBJ2-3; D is unclear. This CDR3 has 12 residues. V was trimmed by 5 bases and J by 5 bases, leaving 8 bases between them.